The following is a T cell receptor beta chain sequence with its context. The data stem from a study of blood T cell repertoires in COVID-19. About the study: The study drew acute and convalescent COVID-19 samples from the United States, Italy and Spain. T cells, B-cell-depleted T cells, or PBMCs supplied cDNA or gDNA.

Original processing methods: Amplified reference gene primers provided the basis for estimating nucleated cell counts. Sequenced by immunoSEQ multiplex PCR; TCRdb stores in-frame clones only, minus some. D and trimming were read from the DNA, whereas the V and J calls and clone size are those reported in that table. The data hold some 160,000 clones, with 89% observed a single time. This receptor was taken from a man aged 60-69 years with acute or convalescent COVID-19. Sequencing was done on a sample of peripheral blood.

The CDR3 spells CASSSGGNPNYGYTF. The CDR3 DNA follows: TGTGCCAGCAGCTCCGGAGGCAACCCTAACTATGGCTACACCTTC. V usage is TRBV3-1 (or the pseudogene TRBV3-2) and J usage is TRBJ1-2, with D hard to call. The CDR3 sequence is 15 residues long. In germline, CDR1 is LGHDT, CDR2 YNNKEL (reference sequence). V lost 5 bases and J 0 bases, leaving 13 bases between the germline ends.